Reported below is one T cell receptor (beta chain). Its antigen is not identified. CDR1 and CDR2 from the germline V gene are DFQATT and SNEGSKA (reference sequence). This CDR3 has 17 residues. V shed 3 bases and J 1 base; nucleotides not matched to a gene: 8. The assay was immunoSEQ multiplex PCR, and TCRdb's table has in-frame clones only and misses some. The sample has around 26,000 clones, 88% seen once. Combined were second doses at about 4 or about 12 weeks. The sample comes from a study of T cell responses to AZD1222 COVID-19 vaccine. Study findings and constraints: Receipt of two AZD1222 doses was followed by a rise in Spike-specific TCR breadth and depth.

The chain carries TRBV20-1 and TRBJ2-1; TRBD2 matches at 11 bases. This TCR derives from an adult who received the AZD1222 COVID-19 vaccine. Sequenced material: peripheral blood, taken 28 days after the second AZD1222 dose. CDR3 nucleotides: TGCAGTGCTAGTCGGCTAGCGGGGGGCCCATCCTACAATGAGCAGTTCTTC. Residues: CSASRLAGGPSYNEQFF.